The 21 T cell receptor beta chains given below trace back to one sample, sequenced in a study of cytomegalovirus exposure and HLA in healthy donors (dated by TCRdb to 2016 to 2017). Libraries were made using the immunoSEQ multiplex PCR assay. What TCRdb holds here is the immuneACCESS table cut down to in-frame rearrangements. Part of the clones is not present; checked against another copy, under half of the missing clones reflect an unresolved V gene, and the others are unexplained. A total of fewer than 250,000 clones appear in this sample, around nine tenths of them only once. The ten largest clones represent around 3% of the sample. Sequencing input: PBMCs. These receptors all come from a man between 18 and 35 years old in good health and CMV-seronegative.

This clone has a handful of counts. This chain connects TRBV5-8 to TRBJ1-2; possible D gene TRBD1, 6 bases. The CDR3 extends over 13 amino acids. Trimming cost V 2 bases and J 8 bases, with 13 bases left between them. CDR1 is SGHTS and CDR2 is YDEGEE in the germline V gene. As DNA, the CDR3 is TGTGCCAGCAGCTTAGATCCGGGACACGGCTACACCTTC. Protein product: CASSLDPGHGYTF.

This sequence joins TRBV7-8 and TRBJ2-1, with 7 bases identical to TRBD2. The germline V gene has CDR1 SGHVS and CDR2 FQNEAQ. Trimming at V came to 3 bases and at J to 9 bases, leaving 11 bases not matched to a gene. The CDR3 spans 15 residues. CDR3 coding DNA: TGTGCCAGCAGCTTGAGGGAGGGCAAAAAAGGTGAGCAGTTCTTC. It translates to CASSLREGKKGEQFF. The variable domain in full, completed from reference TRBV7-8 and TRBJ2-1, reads GAGVSQSPRYKVAKRGQDVALRCDPISGHVSLFWYQQALGQGPEFLTYFQNEAQLDKSGLPSDRFFAERPEGSVSTLKIQRTQQEDSAVYLCASSLREGKKGEQFFGPGTRLTVL.

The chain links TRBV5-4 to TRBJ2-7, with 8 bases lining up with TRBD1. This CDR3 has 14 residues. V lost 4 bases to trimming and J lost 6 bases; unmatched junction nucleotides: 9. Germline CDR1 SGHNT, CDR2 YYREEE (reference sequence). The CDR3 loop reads CASSLPPTGGEQYF. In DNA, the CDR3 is TGTGCCAGCAGCCTCCCTCCTACAGGGGGCGAGCAGTACTTC.

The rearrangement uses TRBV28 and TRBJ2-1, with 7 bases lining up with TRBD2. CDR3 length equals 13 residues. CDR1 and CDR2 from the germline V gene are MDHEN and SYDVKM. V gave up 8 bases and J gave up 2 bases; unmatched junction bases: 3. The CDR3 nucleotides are TGTGCCAGCGGCGGGGGACCCTACAATGAGCAGTTCTTC. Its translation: CASGGGPYNEQFF. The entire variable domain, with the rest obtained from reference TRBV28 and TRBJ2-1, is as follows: DVKVTQSSRYLVKRTGEKVFLECVQDMDHENMFWYRQDPGLGLRLIYFSYDVKMKEKGDIPEGYSVSREKKERFSLILESASTNQTSMYLCASGGGPYNEQFFGPGTRLTVL.

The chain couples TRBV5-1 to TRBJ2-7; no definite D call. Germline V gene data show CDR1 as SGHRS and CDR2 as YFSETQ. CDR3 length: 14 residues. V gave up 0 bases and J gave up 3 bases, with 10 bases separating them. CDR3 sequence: CASSLGRGSYEQYF. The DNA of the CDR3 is TGCGCCAGCAGCTTGGGACGAGGTAGCTACGAGCAGTACTTC.

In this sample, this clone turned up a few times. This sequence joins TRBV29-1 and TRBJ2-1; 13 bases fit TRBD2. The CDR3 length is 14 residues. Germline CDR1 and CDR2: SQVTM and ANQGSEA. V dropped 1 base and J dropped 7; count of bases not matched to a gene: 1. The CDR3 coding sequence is TGCAGCGTTGAAGGGACTAGCGGGAGAAATGAGCAGTTCTTC. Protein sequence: CSVEGTSGRNEQFF.

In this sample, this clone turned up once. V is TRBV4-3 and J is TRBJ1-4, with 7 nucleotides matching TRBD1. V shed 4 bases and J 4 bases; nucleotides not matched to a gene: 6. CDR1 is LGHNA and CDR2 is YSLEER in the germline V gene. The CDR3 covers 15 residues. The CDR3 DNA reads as TGCGCCAGCAGCCTATTGACAGGGAATAATGAAAAACTGTTTTTT. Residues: CASSLLTGNNEKLFF.

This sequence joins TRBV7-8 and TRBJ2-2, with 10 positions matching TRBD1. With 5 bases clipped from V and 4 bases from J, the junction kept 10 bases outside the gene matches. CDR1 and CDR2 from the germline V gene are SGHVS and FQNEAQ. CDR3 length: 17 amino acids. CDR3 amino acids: CASSHKIWDRGTGELFF. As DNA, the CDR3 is TGTGCCAGCAGCCACAAGATATGGGACAGGGGCACCGGGGAGCTGTTTTTT.

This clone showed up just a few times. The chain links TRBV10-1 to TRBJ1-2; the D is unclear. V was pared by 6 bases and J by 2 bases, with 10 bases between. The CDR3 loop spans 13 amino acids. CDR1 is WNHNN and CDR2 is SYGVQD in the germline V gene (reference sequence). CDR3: CASSLRVNYGYTF. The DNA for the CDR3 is TGCGCCAGCAGCCTCCGGGTGAACTATGGCTACACCTTC.

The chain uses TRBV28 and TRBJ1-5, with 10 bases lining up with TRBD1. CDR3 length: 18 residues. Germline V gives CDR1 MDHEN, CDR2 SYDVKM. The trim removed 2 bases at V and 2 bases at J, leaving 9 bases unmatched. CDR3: CASSLPGTGVFRNQPQHF. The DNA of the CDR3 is TGTGCCAGCAGTTTACCCGGGACAGGGGTCTTTCGCAATCAGCCCCAGCATTTT. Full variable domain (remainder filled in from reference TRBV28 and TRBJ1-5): DVKVTQSSRYLVKRTGEKVFLECVQDMDHENMFWYRQDPGLGLRLIYFSYDVKMKEKGDIPEGYSVSREKKERFSLILESASTNQTSMYLCASSLPGTGVFRNQPQHFGDGTRLSIL.

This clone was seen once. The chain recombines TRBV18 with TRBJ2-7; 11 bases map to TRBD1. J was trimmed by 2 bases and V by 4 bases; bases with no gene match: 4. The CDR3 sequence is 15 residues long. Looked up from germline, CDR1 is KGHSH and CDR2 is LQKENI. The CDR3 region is CASSQGQGETYEQYF. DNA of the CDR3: TGTGCCAGCTCACAGGGACAGGGGGAAACCTACGAGCAGTACTTC.

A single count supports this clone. The CDR3: CASSFRGEAYEQYF. The CDR3 coding sequence is TGTGCCAGCAGTTTTCGCGGGGAAGCCTACGAGCAGTACTTC. V usage is TRBV27 and J usage is TRBJ2-7; a weak D match, TRBD2 (6 bases). Germline loops: CDR1 MNHEY, CDR2 SMNVEV (reference sequence). V dropped 3 bases and J dropped 2 bases, with 11 bases sitting between them. The CDR3 is 14 residues long.

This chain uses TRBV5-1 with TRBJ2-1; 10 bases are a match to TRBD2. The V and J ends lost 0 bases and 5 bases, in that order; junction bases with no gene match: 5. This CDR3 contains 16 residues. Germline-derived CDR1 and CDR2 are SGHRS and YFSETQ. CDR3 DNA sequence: TGCGCCAGCAGCTTGGGAACGGGACTAGCGAACAATGAGCAGTTCTTC. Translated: CASSLGTGLANNEQFF.

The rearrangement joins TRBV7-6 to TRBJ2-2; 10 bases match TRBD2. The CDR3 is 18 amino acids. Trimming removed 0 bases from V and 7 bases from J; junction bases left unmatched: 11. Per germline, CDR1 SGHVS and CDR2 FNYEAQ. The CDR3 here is CASSLAPSGGAGNGELFF. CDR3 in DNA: TGTGCCAGCAGCTTAGCCCCAAGCGGGGGGGCTGGAAACGGGGAGCTGTTTTTT.

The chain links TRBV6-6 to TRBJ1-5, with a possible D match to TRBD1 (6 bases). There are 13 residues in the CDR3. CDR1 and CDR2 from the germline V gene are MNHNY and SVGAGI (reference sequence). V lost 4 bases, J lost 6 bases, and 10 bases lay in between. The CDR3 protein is CASSSGASQPQHF. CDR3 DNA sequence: TGTGCCAGCAGTTCAGGGGCCTCTCAGCCCCAGCATTTT.

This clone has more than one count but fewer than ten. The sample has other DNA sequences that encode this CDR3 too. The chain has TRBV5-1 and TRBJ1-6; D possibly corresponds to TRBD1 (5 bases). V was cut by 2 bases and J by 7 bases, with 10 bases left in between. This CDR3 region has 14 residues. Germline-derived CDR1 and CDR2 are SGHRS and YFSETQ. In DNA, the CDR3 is TGCGCCAGCAGCTTAGGACGGGGGAATTCACCCCTCCACTTT. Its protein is CASSLGRGNSPLHF.

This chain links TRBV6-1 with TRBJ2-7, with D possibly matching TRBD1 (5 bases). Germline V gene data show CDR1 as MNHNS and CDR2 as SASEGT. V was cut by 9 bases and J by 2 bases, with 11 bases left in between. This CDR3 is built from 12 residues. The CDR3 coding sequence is TGTGCCAGTAAGACAGCTACCTACGAGCAGTACTTC. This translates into CASKTATYEQYF.

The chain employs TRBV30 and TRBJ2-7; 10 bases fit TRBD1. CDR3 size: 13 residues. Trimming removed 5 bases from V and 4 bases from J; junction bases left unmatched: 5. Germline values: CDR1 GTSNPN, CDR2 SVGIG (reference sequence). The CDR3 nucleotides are TGTGCCTGGGGGCGACAGGGGGCATACGAGCAGTACTTC. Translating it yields CAWGRQGAYEQYF.

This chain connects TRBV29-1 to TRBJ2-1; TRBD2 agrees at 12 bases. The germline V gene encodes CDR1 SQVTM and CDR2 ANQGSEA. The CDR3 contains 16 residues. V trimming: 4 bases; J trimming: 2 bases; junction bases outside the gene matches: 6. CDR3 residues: CSVGASGGAAYNEQFF. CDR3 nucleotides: TGCAGCGTTGGGGCTAGCGGGGGGGCCGCCTACAATGAGCAGTTCTTC.

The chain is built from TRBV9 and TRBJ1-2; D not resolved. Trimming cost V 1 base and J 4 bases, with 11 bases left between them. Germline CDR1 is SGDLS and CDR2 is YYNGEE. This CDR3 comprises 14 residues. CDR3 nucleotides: TGTGCCAGCAGCGTAAGTCGGCGCGGCTATGGCTACACCTTC. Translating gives CASSVSRRGYGYTF. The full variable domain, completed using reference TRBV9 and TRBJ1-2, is DSGVTQTPKHLITATGQRVTLRCSPRSGDLSVYWYQQSLDQGLQFLIQYYNGEERAKGNILERFSAQQFPDLHSELNLSSLELGDSALYFCASSVSRRGYGYTFGSGTRLTVV.

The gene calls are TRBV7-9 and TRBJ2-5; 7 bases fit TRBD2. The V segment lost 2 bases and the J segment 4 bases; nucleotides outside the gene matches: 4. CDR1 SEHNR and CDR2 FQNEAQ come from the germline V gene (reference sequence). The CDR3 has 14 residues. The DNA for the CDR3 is TGTGCCAGCAGCTTACCCTCGGGAGGAGAGACCCAGTACTTC. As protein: CASSLPSGGETQYF.